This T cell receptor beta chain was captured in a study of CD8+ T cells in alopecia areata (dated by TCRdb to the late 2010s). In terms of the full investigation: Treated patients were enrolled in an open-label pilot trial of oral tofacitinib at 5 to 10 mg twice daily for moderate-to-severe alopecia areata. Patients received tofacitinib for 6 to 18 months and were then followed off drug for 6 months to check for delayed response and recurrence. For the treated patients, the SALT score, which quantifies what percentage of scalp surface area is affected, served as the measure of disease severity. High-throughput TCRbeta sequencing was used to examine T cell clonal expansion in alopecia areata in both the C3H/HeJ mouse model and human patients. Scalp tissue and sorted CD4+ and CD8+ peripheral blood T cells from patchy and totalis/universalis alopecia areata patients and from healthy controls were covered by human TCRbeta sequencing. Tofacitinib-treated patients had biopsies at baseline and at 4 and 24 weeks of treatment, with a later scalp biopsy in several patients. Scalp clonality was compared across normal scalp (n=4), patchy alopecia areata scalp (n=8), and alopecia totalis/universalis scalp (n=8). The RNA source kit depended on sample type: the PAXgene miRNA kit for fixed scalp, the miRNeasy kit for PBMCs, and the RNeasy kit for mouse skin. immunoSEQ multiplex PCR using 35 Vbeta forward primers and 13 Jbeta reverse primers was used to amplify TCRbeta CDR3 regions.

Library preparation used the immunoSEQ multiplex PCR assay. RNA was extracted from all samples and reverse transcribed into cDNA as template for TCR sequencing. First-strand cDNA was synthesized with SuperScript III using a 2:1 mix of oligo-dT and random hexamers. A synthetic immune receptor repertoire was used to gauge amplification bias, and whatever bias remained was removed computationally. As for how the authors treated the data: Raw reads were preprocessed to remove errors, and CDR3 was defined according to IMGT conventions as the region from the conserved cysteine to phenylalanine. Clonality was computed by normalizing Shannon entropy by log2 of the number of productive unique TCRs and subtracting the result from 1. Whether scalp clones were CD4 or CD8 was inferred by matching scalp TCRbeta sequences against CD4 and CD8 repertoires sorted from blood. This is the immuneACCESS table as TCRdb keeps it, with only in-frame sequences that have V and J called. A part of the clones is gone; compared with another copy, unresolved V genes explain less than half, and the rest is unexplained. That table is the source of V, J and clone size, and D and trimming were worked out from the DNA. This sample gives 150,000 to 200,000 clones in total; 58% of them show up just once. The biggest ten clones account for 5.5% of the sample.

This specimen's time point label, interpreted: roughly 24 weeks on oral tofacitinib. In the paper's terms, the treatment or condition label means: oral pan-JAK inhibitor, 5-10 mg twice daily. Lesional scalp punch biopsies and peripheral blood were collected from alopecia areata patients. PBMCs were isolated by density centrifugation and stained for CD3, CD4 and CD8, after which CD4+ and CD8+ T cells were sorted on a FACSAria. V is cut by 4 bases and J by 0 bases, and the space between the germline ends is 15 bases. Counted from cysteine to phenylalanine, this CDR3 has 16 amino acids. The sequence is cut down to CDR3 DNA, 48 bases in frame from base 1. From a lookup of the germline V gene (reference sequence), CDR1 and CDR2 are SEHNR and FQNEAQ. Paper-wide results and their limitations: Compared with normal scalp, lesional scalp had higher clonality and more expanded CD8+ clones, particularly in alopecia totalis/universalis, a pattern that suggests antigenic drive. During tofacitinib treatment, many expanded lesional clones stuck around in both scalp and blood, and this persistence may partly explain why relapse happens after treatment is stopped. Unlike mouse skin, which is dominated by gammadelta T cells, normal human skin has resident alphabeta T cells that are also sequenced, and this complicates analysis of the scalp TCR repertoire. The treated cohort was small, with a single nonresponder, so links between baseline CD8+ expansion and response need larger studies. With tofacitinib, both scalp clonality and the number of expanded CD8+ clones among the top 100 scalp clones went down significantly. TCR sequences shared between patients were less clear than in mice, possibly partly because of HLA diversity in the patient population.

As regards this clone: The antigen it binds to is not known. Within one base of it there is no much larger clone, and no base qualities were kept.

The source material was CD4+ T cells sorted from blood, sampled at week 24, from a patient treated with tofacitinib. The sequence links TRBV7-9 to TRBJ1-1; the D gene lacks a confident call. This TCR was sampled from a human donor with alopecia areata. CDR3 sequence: CASSSADRILNTEAFF. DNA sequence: TGTGCCAGCAGCTCCGCGGACCGAATTTTGAACACTGAAGCTTTCTTT.